Shown below are 27 T cell receptor beta chains from a single sample sequenced in a study of vaccination effects on CD4 cells after COVID-19. Assay: immunoSEQ multiplex PCR; the TCRdb copy retains only in-frame clones and omits some. The repertoire holds roughly 50,000 clones, with 75% to 80% as singletons. Their antigens remain unidentified. Peptide-pool stimulation followed by sequencing identified expanded antigen-specific CD4+ clonotypes in the ViraFEST assay. When around nine days of culture had elapsed, CD4+ T cells were isolated. According to the study, vaccine recipients showed no prior SARS-CoV-2 infection and negative nucleocapsid antibodies. This sample comprised CD4+ T cells from PBMCs cultured with HCoV-OC43 spike peptides, obtained before COVID-19 vaccination. Subset here: HCoV-OC43 spike overlapping peptide pool stimulation. These receptors were collected from a human donor who received a COVID-19 vaccine.

The chain couples TRBV12-3 or TRBV12-4 to TRBJ1-4; the match to TRBD1 covers 7 bases. The CDR3 has 12 residues. The V segment lost 6 bases and the J segment 7 bases; nucleotides outside the gene matches: 2. The CDR3 nucleotides read TGTGCCAGCAGGACAGGGTTTGAAAAACTGTTTTTT. This encodes CASRTGFEKLFF.

V and J are TRBV11-2 and TRBJ2-7; D is undetermined. With 0 bases removed from V and 7 bases from J, the gap between germline ends came to 10 bases. This CDR3 spans 13 amino acids. Germline loops: CDR1 SGHAT, CDR2 FQNNGV. CDR3 sequence (DNA): TGTGCCAGCAGCTTAGATCCGGGCAGGGAGCAGTACGTC. Amino acids: CASSLDPGREQYV.

This clone showed up just a few times. V gene TRBV24-1 combines with J gene TRBJ1-1; D possibly corresponds to TRBD1 (6 bases). The germline V and J ends were trimmed by 7 bases and 0 bases, with 11 bases remaining between them. This CDR3 has 14 residues. Per the germline V gene, CDR1 is KGHDR and CDR2 is SFDVKD. The chain's CDR3 is CATSLRGLNTEAFF. For the CDR3, the DNA is TGTGCCACCAGCCTCAGGGGTTTGAACACTGAAGCTTTCTTT.

CDR3 bases: TGTGCCAGCAGCAGGGACAGCGGGGTCACCGGGGAGCTGTTTTTT. Its protein product is CASSRDSGVTGELFF. This chain connects TRBV7-3 to TRBJ2-2; the D gene could be TRBD1 or TRBD2 (7 bases each). The CDR3 length is 15 residues. Germline loops: CDR1 SGHTA, CDR2 FQGTGA. V was shortened by 5 bases and J by 4 bases, with 14 bases between the two germline ends.

The rearrangement uses TRBV6-4 and TRBJ2-2; 7 bases map to TRBD2. Trimming took 6 bases from V and 5 from J; bases not matched to a gene: 6. Germline V gene sequence: CDR1 MRHNA, CDR2 SNTAGT. This CDR3 has 14 amino acids. CDR3 sequence reads: CASRGQAGTGELFF. In nucleotides, the CDR3 is TGTGCCAGCAGAGGCCAAGCGGGGACCGGGGAGCTGTTTTTT.

CDR3 loop: CASGGGSGNTIYF. The DNA for the CDR3 is TGTGCCAGCGGTGGAGGGTCTGGAAACACCATATATTTT. The chain recombines TRBV3-1 (or the pseudogene TRBV3-2) with TRBJ1-3; D gene unclear. CDR1 is LGHDT and CDR2 is YNNKEL in the germline V gene (reference sequence). CDR3 length: 13 residues. V was cut by 8 bases and J by 1 base, with 9 bases left in between.

This chain connects TRBV19 to TRBJ2-7, with D unresolved. Germline V gene data show CDR1 as LNHDA and CDR2 as SQIVND (reference sequence). The CDR3 consists of 17 residues. V gave up 0 bases and J gave up 2 bases, with 17 bases separating them. CDR3 protein: CASSIDLSVDGTYEQYV. DNA for the CDR3: TGTGCCAGTAGTATAGATCTTTCCGTCGACGGTACCTACGAGCAGTACGTC.

CDR3 protein: CASSLARGTGSYNEQFF. As DNA, the CDR3 is TGTGCCAGCAGCTTGGCCCGGGGGACAGGCTCCTACAATGAGCAGTTCTTC. V usage is TRBV5-4 and J usage is TRBJ2-1; 8 nucleotides match TRBD1. The junction had 5 bases not matched to a gene; V was cut back by 0 bases and J by 0 bases. Germline V lookup: CDR1 SGHNT, CDR2 YYREEE (reference sequence). The CDR3 length is 17 residues.

V and J are TRBV6-5 and TRBJ1-1; D is ambiguous. Trimming removed 6 bases from V and 4 bases from J, with 18 bases in between. This CDR3 spans 15 amino acids. Germline CDR1 reads MNHEY; CDR2 reads SVGAGI. CDR3 region: CASRTDAVGSTEAFF. In DNA, the CDR3 is TGTGCCAGCAGAACGGACGCGGTGGGAAGCACTGAAGCTTTCTTT.

The chain carries TRBV11-3 and TRBJ2-3; TRBD2 matches at 8 bases. The CDR3 runs 18 residues. Trimming at V came to 3 bases and at J to 0 bases, leaving 11 bases not matched to a gene. Germline lookup yields CDR1 SGHNT and CDR2 YENEEA. CDR3 region: CASSLGTRYGPSTDTQYF. The CDR3 DNA reads TGTGCCAGCAGCTTGGGGACTAGATATGGCCCAAGCACAGATACGCAGTATTTT.

The chain joins TRBV9 to TRBJ2-3; D may be TRBD1 (5 bases). CDR3 size: 13 residues. Germline V gene data show CDR1 as SGDLS and CDR2 as YYNGEE. Trimming stripped 4 bases from V and 4 bases from J, with 10 bases between. CDR3 DNA: TGTGCCAGCAGCCCCAGGGCGCCAGATACGCAGTATTTT. Translating it yields CASSPRAPDTQYF.

This sequence joins TRBV7-2 and TRBJ1-6, with D tentatively TRBD1 (5 bases). The germline V gene encodes CDR1 SGHTA and CDR2 FQGNSA. This CDR3 contains 12 residues. Trimming cost V 5 bases and J 10 bases, with 9 bases left between them. CDR3 loop: CASSPGNSPLHF. Written as DNA, the CDR3 is TGTGCCAGCAGCCCAGGGAACTCACCCCTCCACTTT.

The V call is TRBV7-8, the J call TRBJ2-5; D unresolved. This CDR3 comprises 13 residues. Germline V gene lookup returns CDR1 SGHVS and CDR2 FQNEAQ. Deletions cut 3 bases from V and 2 bases from J, with 7 bases between. The CDR3 coding sequence is TGTGCCAGCAGCTTCAGCATACAAGAGACCCAGTACTTC. This encodes CASSFSIQETQYF.

This sequence joins TRBV6-2 or TRBV6-3 and TRBJ2-3; 7 bases align to TRBD1. The V gene end was trimmed by 3 bases and the J gene end by 0 bases; junction bases not matched to a gene: 12. The CDR3 has 18 residues. Germline CDR1 reads MNHEY; CDR2 reads SVGEGT. The CDR3 DNA follows: TGTGCCAGCAGTTATCGGACAGGTTACGCTTCTAGCACAGATACGCAGTATTTT. Amino acid sequence: CASSYRTGYASSTDTQYF.

The chain joins TRBV7-2 to TRBJ2-3, with TRBD1 identical over 7 bases. In germline, CDR1 is SGHTA, CDR2 FQGNSA. V shed 3 bases, J shed 1 base, and the junction held 1 base outside the gene matches. This CDR3 region has 14 residues. The CDR3 nucleotides read TGTGCCAGCAGCTTTACAGGGGGCACAGATACGCAGTATTTT. This gives the protein CASSFTGGTDTQYF.

Worth noting for this clone: Within the sample, other DNA sequences also encode this same CDR3. The CDR3 region is CASSIPRYEQYV. In DNA form, the CDR3 reads TGTGCCAGTAGTATCCCCCGGTACGAGCAGTACGTC. The chain employs TRBV19 and TRBJ2-7; no clear D gene. V was trimmed by 3 bases and J by 4 bases, leaving 7 bases between them. Germline loops: CDR1 LNHDA, CDR2 SQIVND (reference sequence). The CDR3 runs to 12 residues.

The chain employs TRBV3-1 (or the pseudogene TRBV3-2) and TRBJ1-1, with D perhaps matching TRBD1 (5 bases). Germline V CDR1 and CDR2: LGHDT, YNNKEL (reference sequence). Trimming removed 8 bases at V and 7 bases at J, with 14 bases between. The CDR3 loop spans 12 amino acids. The CDR3 coding sequence is TGTGCCAGCGGTTCAGGGAACGATGAAGCTTTCTTT. Residues: CASGSGNDEAFF.

This chain joins TRBV3-1 (or the pseudogene TRBV3-2) and TRBJ1-2, with a possible D match to TRBD1 (5 bases). The CDR3 has 13 residues. The germline V and J ends were trimmed by 2 bases and 7 bases, with 11 bases remaining between them. Germline V lookup: CDR1 LGHDT, CDR2 YNNKEL (reference sequence). CDR3 coding DNA: TGTGCCAGCAGCCAAAGAACAGGAGGTGGCTACACCTTC. Protein sequence: CASSQRTGGGYTF.

The chain uses TRBV5-4 and TRBJ1-2, with 7 bases matching TRBD1. Per the germline V gene, CDR1 is SGHNT and CDR2 is YYREEE (reference sequence). The CDR3 is 16 amino acids. V shed 3 bases, J shed 4 bases, and the junction held 12 bases outside the gene matches. For the CDR3, the DNA is TGTGCCAGCAGCTGGGACAGATCAATTGGGTCCTATGGCTACACCTTC. This codes for CASSWDRSIGSYGYTF.

V is TRBV2 and J is TRBJ1-2; D is ambiguous. Germline lookup yields CDR1 SNHLY and CDR2 FYNNEI. V lost 6 bases and J 5 bases, leaving 10 bases between the germline ends. This CDR3 has 12 amino acids. CDR3 coding DNA: TGTGCCAGCAGAGATGACCGGTATGGCTACACCTTC. Encoded protein: CASRDDRYGYTF.

The chain employs TRBV7-8 and TRBJ1-2; 8 bases are a match to TRBD1. V gave up 2 bases and J gave up 12 bases; unmatched junction bases: 8. CDR1 and CDR2 (germline): SGHVS, FQNEAQ. The CDR3 has 13 residues. The CDR3 DNA reads as TGTGCCAGCAGCTTACGAGACAGGGGAGGGCACACCTTC. It specifies CASSLRDRGGHTF.

The chain joins TRBV6-2 or TRBV6-3 to TRBJ1-1, with unresolved D. The CDR3 has 13 amino acids. With 0 bases removed from V and 7 bases from J, the gap between germline ends came to 9 bases. The V gene's germline CDR1 is MNHEY and CDR2 SVGEGT. CDR3 nucleotides: TGTGCCAGCAGTTACTCTTCTGGGAGTGAAGCTTTCTTT. Amino acid sequence: CASSYSSGSEAFF.

CDR3 DNA: TGTGCCAGCAGCCAAGATGGGCCGGGGGGCACAGATACGCAGTATTTT. Translated, it gives CASSQDGPGGTDTQYF. The chain combines TRBV14 with TRBJ2-3; D possibly corresponds to TRBD2 (6 bases). CDR3 length: 16 residues. CDR1 and CDR2 (germline): SGHDN, FVKESK. V was cut by 0 bases and J by 1 base, with 11 bases left in between.

This clone was counted a single time. The V and J genes are TRBV29-1 and TRBJ2-6; D not certain. Looked up from germline, CDR1 is SQVTM and CDR2 is ANQGSEA. The CDR3 is made up of 13 amino acids. V dropped 1 base and J dropped 2 bases, with 3 bases sitting between them. Here the CDR3 reads CSVEVPGANVLTF. CDR3 DNA sequence: TGCAGCGTTGAAGTCCCTGGGGCCAACGTCCTGACTTTC.

This chain connects TRBV9 to TRBJ1-2; D may be TRBD1 (6 bases). V was cut by 4 bases and J by 7 bases, with 17 bases left in between. The CDR3 loop spans 14 amino acids. In germline, CDR1 is SGDLS, CDR2 YYNGEE. CDR3: CASSPPGALFGYTF. The DNA of the CDR3 is TGTGCCAGCAGCCCCCCGGGGGCGCTTTTTGGCTACACCTTC. The complete variable domain, with remaining parts taken from reference TRBV9 and TRBJ1-2, reads DSGVTQTPKHLITATGQRVTLRCSPRSGDLSVYWYQQSLDQGLQFLIQYYNGEERAKGNILERFSAQQFPDLHSELNLSSLELGDSALYFCASSPPGALFGYTFGSGTRLTVV.

J is TRBJ1-5 and V is TRBV5-3; TRBD1 is a possible D gene (5 bases). TRBV5-3 is classed as an ORF, of uncertain function. CDR3 length: 15 residues. V was cut by 7 bases and J by 4 bases, with 18 bases left in between. As DNA, the CDR3 is TGTGCCAGATTACAGGTCTTTGGGCTTAATCAGCCCCAGCATTTT. Protein sequence: CARLQVFGLNQPQHF.

This chain uses TRBV28 with TRBJ1-2; D unresolved. Germline assignment: CDR1 MDHEN and CDR2 SYDVKM. The CDR3 runs to 17 residues. V lost 4 bases to trimming and J lost 3 bases, with 21 bases between them. CDR3 sequence reads: CASSYERTGKRDYGYTF. The CDR3 DNA sequence: TGTGCCAGCAGTTACGAGCGGACGGGAAAAAGGGACTATGGCTACACCTTC.